Following are 13 T cell receptor beta chains from one sample sequenced in a study of human T cells and chemical hapten exposure. TCRdb processed the RACE reads anew with MiXCR; each CDR3 protein has one entry. The table records around 160,000 distinct CDR3 sequences, roughly 15% of them present only once. As to time point: patch test 1, 2 weeks after DPC sensitization. Treatment of the sample: therapeutic diphenylcyclopropenone sensitization with weekly scalp DPC. The sample in question was whole blood, obtained in connection with sensitization to the hapten diphenylcyclopropenone (DPC). Receptors originate from a woman in her twenties or thirties with alopecia areata. Some clones in this sample may be carry-over from other donors' samples.

This clonotype has only a few counts. V usage is TRBV6-2 or TRBV6-3 and J usage is TRBJ2-6; D is tentatively TRBD1 or TRBD2 (5 bases each). With 5 bases removed from V and 6 bases from J, the gap between germline ends came to 14 bases. Germline assignment: CDR1 MNHEY and CDR2 SVGEGT. This CDR3 comprises 15 residues. CDR3 in DNA: TGTGCCAGCAGTCTAAGGGACCTTGAGGCCAACGTCCTGACTTTC. It codes for CASSLRDLEANVLTF.

CDR3 DNA: TGTGCCAGCAGTTCGATGGTTAGGTCCTACAATGAGCAGTTCTTC. Translating gives CASSSMVRSYNEQFF. J is TRBJ2-1 and V is TRBV28; D is ambiguous. CDR1 MDHEN and CDR2 SYDVKM come from the germline V gene. This CDR3 is built from 15 residues. Trimming pared 4 bases from V and 1 base from J, leaving 11 bases between.

The chain carries TRBV11-3 and TRBJ2-2; 7 positions agree with TRBD1. The CDR3 contains 17 residues. Trimming took 4 bases from V and 7 from J; bases not matched to a gene: 15. Germline-derived CDR1 and CDR2 are SGHNT and YENEEA. The CDR3 reads CASSSPGQPTGSGELFF. The CDR3, as DNA: TGTGCCAGCAGCTCCCCGGGACAGCCGACTGGTAGCGGGGAGCTGTTTTTT.

This clonotype showed up many times. The chain recombines TRBV5-1 with TRBJ1-2, with D possibly matching TRBD1 (5 bases). This CDR3 region has 16 residues. V gave up 0 bases and J gave up 2 bases, with 14 bases separating them. The germline gives CDR1 SGHRS, CDR2 YFSETQ. The DNA for the CDR3 is TGCGCCAGCAGCTTGGAGGTGGGAAGGGGCAACTATGGCTACACCTTC. Amino acids: CASSLEVGRGNYGYTF.

This clonotype was seen more than once but under ten times. This chain connects TRBV5-1 to TRBJ2-2; D not resolved. The germline V and J ends were trimmed by 9 bases and 6 bases, with 18 bases remaining between them. The CDR3 is made up of 14 amino acids. CDR1 is SGHRS, CDR2 YFSETQ, per germline. The CDR3 region has the DNA TGCGCCACCTCCCCCGCCCCTGGCCCCGGGGAGCTGTTTTTT. It specifies CATSPAPGPGELFF.

This clonotype has just a few counts. The chain recombines TRBV20-1 with TRBJ1-6, with 8 bases lining up with TRBD1. The germline gives CDR1 DFQATT, CDR2 SNEGSKA (reference sequence). CDR3 length: 15 residues. The V gene end was trimmed by 3 bases and the J gene end by 4 bases; junction bases not matched to a gene: 5. The CDR3, as DNA: TGCAGTGCTAGCCAGGGACAGGCGTATAATTCACCCCTCCACTTT. Its translation is CSASQGQAYNSPLHF.

This clonotype was observed a handful of times. The CDR3 loop reads CASFDDVGGGTEAFF. In DNA form, the CDR3 reads TGTGCCAGCTTCGATGATGTGGGCGGGGGCACTGAAGCTTTCTTT. The chain recombines TRBV6-2 or TRBV6-3 with TRBJ1-1; possible D gene TRBD1, 5 bases. Germline V gene data show CDR1 as MNHEY and CDR2 as SVGEGT. The CDR3 contains 15 residues. V gave up 8 bases and J gave up 4 bases, with 20 bases separating them.

This clonotype was found many times. The chain links TRBV5-4 to TRBJ1-5, with D perhaps TRBD1 (5 bases). Germline V gene sequence: CDR1 SGHNT, CDR2 YYREEE (reference sequence). CDR3 size: 16 residues. Trimming removed 5 bases at V and 2 bases at J, with 17 bases between. The chain's CDR3 is CASSPGLQEGNQPQHF. The CDR3, as DNA: TGTGCCAGCAGTCCGGGACTTCAGGAGGGCAATCAGCCCCAGCATTTT.

This clonotype has just a few counts. The chain uses TRBV2 and TRBJ2-1; TRBD2 agrees at 10 bases. Trimming cost V 3 bases and J 9 bases; bases outside gene matches: 8. The CDR3 runs 15 residues. Germline V CDR1 and CDR2: SNHLY, FYNNEI. CDR3 in amino acids: CASSEWSGRASEQFF. Written as DNA, the CDR3 is TGTGCCAGCAGTGAGTGGAGCGGGAGGGCTAGTGAGCAGTTCTTC.

This clonotype was picked up a small number of times. The chain recombines TRBV7-2 with TRBJ2-7; D is undetermined. V lost 0 bases to trimming and J lost 4 bases, with 7 bases between them. The CDR3 is 13 residues long. Germline CDR1 is SGHTA and CDR2 is FQGNSA. The CDR3: CASSLAASYEQYF. CDR3 DNA: TGTGCCAGCAGCTTAGCGGCATCTTACGAGCAGTACTTC.

This clonotype has just a few counts. This chain uses TRBV20-1 with TRBJ1-1; TRBD1 might be the D (5 bases). This CDR3 spans 10 amino acids. Germline loops: CDR1 DFQATT, CDR2 SNEGSKA (reference sequence). V was trimmed by 5 bases and J by 7 bases, leaving 8 bases between them. CDR3 in amino acids: CSAGDGEAFF. CDR3 DNA sequence: TGCAGTGCTGGGGACGGTGAAGCTTTCTTT.

The chain uses TRBV11-3 and TRBJ2-5; 14 bases are shared with TRBD2. V was clipped by 5 bases and J by 5 bases; unmatched bases: 13. The germline V gene encodes CDR1 SGHNT and CDR2 YENEEA. The CDR3 has 18 residues. The CDR3 DNA reads TGTGCCAGCAGCCAGGGACTAGCGGGGGTACCGACCAGTGAGACCCAGTACTTC. It translates to CASSQGLAGVPTSETQYF.

In this sample, this clonotype turned up many times. The chain couples TRBV21-1 to TRBJ1-3. TRBV21-1 is a listed pseudogene. The CDR3 runs to 11 residues. The CDR3 here is CASSKGNTIYF. CDR3 coding DNA: TGTGCCAGCAGCAAAGGAAACACCATATATTTT.